This T cell receptor (beta chain) was obtained from a study of control samples from healthy donors and cancer patients. Libraries were prepared by immunoSEQ multiplex PCR; TCRdb keeps only in-frame clonotypes and omits some of them. The sample shows around 76,000 clones, around 90% of them seen only once. This receptor was taken from a woman aged 45-65 years with colorectal cancer. Specimen: PBMCs.

As DNA, the CDR3 is TGCGCCAGCAGCCAATTCCAGACTCCCTCTGGGGCCAACGTCCTGACTTTC. Translated: CASSQFQTPSGANVLTF. The V call is TRBV4-3, the J call TRBJ2-6; D unresolved. The CDR3 contains 17 residues. Trimming removed 2 bases from V and 0 bases from J, with 11 bases in between. From germline, CDR1 is LGHNA and CDR2 YSLEER.